Sequencing of this T cell receptor beta chain was carried out in a study of blood T cell repertoires in COVID-19. Across the study: Whether acute or convalescent, the COVID-19 samples came from the United States, Italy and Spain.

Per the original data handling: Amplified reference gene primers provided the basis for estimating nucleated cell counts. The method was immunoSEQ multiplex PCR; TCRdb's version includes in-frame clones alone and lacks a portion of them. Clone size and the V and J calls come from that table; the DNA yielded D and trimming. This sample has about 220,000 clones, with about 86% found just once. CDR1 is LNHNV and CDR2 is YYDKDF in the germline V gene (reference sequence). Trimming took off 0 bases at V and 6 bases at J, with 14 bases between the two ends. The CDR3 covers 16 residues. Enrolled through a virtual design, the participants were between roughly 18 and 100 years of age and came from 24 US areas. Assignments of participants to cohorts depended upon their own reported clinical history.

The chain combines TRBV15 with TRBJ2-2, with a tentative D call TRBD1 (5 bases). The sample consisted of PBMCs or T cells enriched from blood (not recorded which). This sequence was found in a woman between 40 and 50 years old with acute COVID-19. CDR3 residues: CATSRDLEQGAGELFF. CDR3 sequence (DNA): TGTGCCACCAGCAGAGATCTGGAGCAGGGCGCCGGGGAGCTGTTTTTT.